This T cell receptor beta chain appears in the sequencing data of a study of T cells in Graves' hyperthyroidism and ophthalmopathy. Regions amplified from RNA transcripts were the TCR beta CDR3 regions. Using the HTBI primer set, a first-round RT-PCR was run on the TCR CDR3. TCRdb re-analysed the multiplex PCR reads in MiXCR, keeping a single row per CDR3 protein. The sample carries around 56,000 distinct CDR3 sequences, about 57% recorded once. CDR3 size: 14 residues. Trimming shortened V by 5 bases and J by 4 bases, and 15 bases separated the two germline ends. Concerning this clonotype itself: This may stem from a read error, because a much larger clone lies one nucleotide away. The CDR3 end shows no conserved phenylalanine or tryptophan, and so a read error is likely.

The sequencing input was blood. The receptor was derived from a woman aged 60-75 years with Graves' ophthalmopathy. The chain combines TRBV12-3 or TRBV12-4 with TRBJ2-7, with D tentatively TRBD1 (7 bases). The CDR3, as DNA: TGTGCCAGCAGTCCCCAGGGGGGTGGGTACGAGCAGTACCTC. Its translation is CASSPQGGGYEQYL.